One sample yielded the 24 T cell receptor beta chains listed below, sequenced in a study of cytomegalovirus exposure and HLA in healthy donors. The PCR contained 60 Vbeta and 13 Jbeta primers. The data were produced by immunoSEQ multiplex PCR, yet TCRdb's version contains in-frame clones alone and is incomplete. Among more than 95,000 clones listed, 72% were seen once. Material for sequencing was PBMCs. Receptors originate from a young man in good health and CMV-seronegative.

The chain has TRBV6-5 and TRBJ1-6; TRBD1 aligns across 7 bases. CDR1 is MNHEY and CDR2 is SVGAGI in the germline V gene. V lost 6 bases and J lost 6; bases outside the gene matches: 5. This CDR3 spans 14 amino acids. The CDR3 nucleotides are TGTGCCAGCAGCCCGGGACAGAGTAATTCACCCCTCCACTTT. Protein: CASSPGQSNSPLHF.

The sample holds a few counts of this clone. The chain links TRBV7-9 to TRBJ1-1; tentative D call: TRBD1 (5 bases). CDR3 size: 18 residues. Germline V gives CDR1 SEHNR, CDR2 FQNEAQ (reference sequence). V was clipped by 7 bases and J by 2 bases, with 26 bases between them. The CDR3 DNA reads TGTGCCAGCACCGACAACCTAAGGTACAGGAAGGTAAACACTGAAGCTTTCTTT. Translating gives CASTDNLRYRKVNTEAFF.

J is TRBJ1-2 and V is TRBV19, with 10 bases lining up with TRBD1. This CDR3 comprises 14 residues. The junction had 6 bases not matched to a gene; V was cut back by 6 bases and J by 5 bases. The germline V gene has CDR1 LNHDA and CDR2 SQIVND (reference sequence). The CDR3 region is CASRDRGRLYGYTF. DNA for the CDR3: TGTGCCAGTAGAGACAGGGGGCGGTTGTATGGCTACACCTTC.

The chain combines TRBV15 with TRBJ2-4, with TRBD1 identical over 8 bases. This CDR3 spans 18 amino acids. Germline V gene lookup returns CDR1 LNHNV and CDR2 YYDKDF (reference sequence). V shed 4 bases, J shed 2 bases, and the junction held 13 bases outside the gene matches. CDR3: CATSTLSRGRVSKNIQYF. DNA of the CDR3: TGTGCCACCAGCACATTGTCCAGGGGGCGCGTATCCAAAAACATTCAGTACTTC. Full variable domain (remainder filled in from reference TRBV15 and TRBJ2-4): DAMVIQNPRYQVTQFGKPVTLSCSQTLNHNVMYWYQQKSSQAPKLLFHYYDKDFNNEADTPDNFQSRRPNTSFCFLDIRSPGLGDTAMYLCATSTLSRGRVSKNIQYFGAGTRLSVL.

V usage is TRBV28 and J usage is TRBJ2-1; 8 bases line up with TRBD2. CDR3 length: 12 residues. Trimming took 8 bases from V and 4 from J; bases not matched to a gene: 1. CDR1 is MDHEN and CDR2 is SYDVKM in the germline V gene. For the CDR3, the DNA is TGTGCCAGCGGGACTAGTTACAATGAGCAGTTCTTC. It encodes CASGTSYNEQFF.

This clone is a singleton in its sample. The chain has TRBV7-2 and TRBJ1-2; 7 nucleotides match TRBD1. The CDR3 runs 14 residues. Trimming took 1 base from V and 8 from J; bases not matched to a gene: 7. Germline-derived CDR1 and CDR2 are SGHTA and FQGNSA. DNA for the CDR3: TGTGCCAGCAGCTTAGAAGGGGGCTGGAGCGGCTACACCTTC. Its translation is CASSLEGGWSGYTF.

The chain links TRBV7-2 to TRBJ2-5, with 8 nucleotides matching TRBD2. V trimming: 2 bases; J trimming: 4 bases; junction bases outside the gene matches: 9. Germline loops: CDR1 SGHTA, CDR2 FQGNSA. The CDR3 length is 16 residues. The DNA of the CDR3 is TGTGCCAGCAGCTTATATAAGGGACTAGGGACAGAGACCCAGTACTTC. Its protein is CASSLYKGLGTETQYF.

This chain uses TRBV5-1 with TRBJ1-1; maybe TRBD1 (6 bases). Germline CDR1 is SGHRS and CDR2 is YFSETQ. CDR3 length: 16 residues. Trimming stripped 4 bases from V and 6 bases from J, with 22 bases between. CDR3 sequence: CASSPLTGAGVAEAFF. CDR3 nucleotide sequence: TGCGCCAGCAGCCCTTTGACAGGCGCAGGGGTCGCTGAAGCTTTCTTT.

J is TRBJ1-1 and V is TRBV7-2, with a possible D match to TRBD1 (6 bases). CDR3 length equals 18 residues. CDR1 SGHTA and CDR2 FQGNSA come from the germline V gene. With 3 bases removed from V and 1 base from J, the gap between germline ends came to 21 bases. CDR3 residues: CASSFGSGTGRGNTEAFF. CDR3 DNA: TGTGCCAGCAGCTTCGGGAGTGGTACAGGGAGGGGGAACACTGAAGCTTTCTTT.

In the case of this clone: The same CDR3 can be traced to other DNA sequences in this sample. The CDR3 sequence is CASSLESGSGNTIYF. As DNA, the CDR3 is TGTGCCAGCAGCTTAGAATCAGGGTCTGGAAACACCATATATTTT. The chain carries TRBV7-9 and TRBJ1-3; TRBD1 might be the D (5 bases). Per the germline V gene, CDR1 is SEHNR and CDR2 is FQNEAQ (reference sequence). The germline V and J ends were trimmed by 1 base and 1 base, with 8 bases remaining between them. This CDR3 has 15 amino acids. Combining the CDR3 with reference TRBV7-9 and TRBJ1-3 gives the whole variable domain DTGVSQNPRHKITKRGQNVTFRCDPISEHNRLYWYRQTLGQGPEFLTYFQNEAQLEKSRLLSDRFSAERPKGSFSTLEIQRTEQGDSAMYLCASSLESGSGNTIYFGEGSWLTVV.

The CDR3 sequence is CASSLDGQGAYEQYF. CDR3 DNA sequence: TGTGCCAGTAGTTTGGATGGACAGGGGGCCTACGAGCAGTACTTC. The chain couples TRBV19 to TRBJ2-7, with 10 bases that match TRBD1. CDR1 and CDR2 (germline): LNHDA, SQIVND (reference sequence). V lost 5 bases to trimming and J lost 2 bases; unmatched junction nucleotides: 6. The CDR3 runs 15 residues.

The rearrangement joins TRBV5-1 to TRBJ2-6, with no clear D. This CDR3 region has 15 residues. Trimming left V 2 bases short and J 0 bases short, with 6 bases between. Germline V CDR1 and CDR2: SGHRS, YFSETQ. The CDR3 DNA reads TGCGCCAGCAGCTTAAGCCTCTCTGGGGCCAACGTCCTGACTTTC. Translating it yields CASSLSLSGANVLTF.

This sequence joins TRBV5-1 and TRBJ1-2; no definite D call. Germline assignment: CDR1 SGHRS and CDR2 YFSETQ. With 4 bases removed from V and 3 bases from J, the gap between germline ends came to 13 bases. The CDR3 is 14 amino acids. The CDR3 loop reads CASSLDGGDYGYTF. CDR3 DNA: TGCGCCAGCAGCCTTGATGGAGGTGACTATGGCTACACCTTC.

This clone appeared a single time. This rearrangement joins TRBV11-2 to TRBJ2-1; perhaps TRBD2 as D (6 bases). Trimming pared 9 bases from V and 5 bases from J, leaving 14 bases between. This CDR3 is built from 13 residues. Germline CDR1 reads SGHAT; CDR2 reads FQNNGV. For the CDR3, the DNA is TGTGCCAGTCGTGGGGGGAGGAACAATGAGCAGTTCTTC. Its protein is CASRGGRNNEQFF.

This sequence joins TRBV6-6 and TRBJ1-1; D not resolved. From germline, CDR1 is MNHNY and CDR2 SVGAGI (reference sequence). The V and J ends lost 6 bases and 0 bases respectively, with 11 bases between them. The CDR3 contains 14 residues. The CDR3 DNA sequence: TGTGCCAGCAGACCCGGGTTTTTGAACACTGAAGCTTTCTTT. This codes for CASRPGFLNTEAFF.

The CDR3 DNA follows: TGCGCCAGCAGCCAGGCTCTGTACAGGGAAGAGACCCAGTACTTC. It translates to CASSQALYREETQYF. The chain employs TRBV4-1 and TRBJ2-5, with D perhaps matching TRBD1 (6 bases). The CDR3 contains 15 residues. The germline V and J ends were trimmed by 3 bases and 3 bases, with 14 bases remaining between them. The V gene's germline CDR1 is MGHRA and CDR2 YSYEKL.

The chain couples TRBV11-3 to TRBJ2-5; perhaps TRBD2 as D (5 bases). Per the germline V gene, CDR1 is SGHNT and CDR2 is YENEEA. V lost 3 bases to trimming and J lost 3 bases, with 5 bases between them. The CDR3 totals 12 residues. The CDR3 sequence is CASSFGEETQYF. The DNA for the CDR3 is TGTGCCAGCAGCTTCGGGGAAGAGACCCAGTACTTC.

V usage is TRBV5-6 and J usage is TRBJ2-5, with a possible D match to TRBD2 (6 bases). V was pared by 0 bases and J by 2 bases, with 11 bases between. Germline V lookup: CDR1 SGHDT, CDR2 YYEEEE. CDR3 size: 15 residues. The CDR3 bases are TGTGCCAGCAGCTTGGAGGGACTTCTACAAGAGACCCAGTACTTC. It translates to CASSLEGLLQETQYF.

The chain combines TRBV27 with TRBJ2-5, with 7 bases identical to TRBD1. Near its end, the DNA agrees better with TRBJ2-7, so the J call may be wrong. This CDR3 is built from 14 residues. CDR1 is MNHEY, CDR2 SMNVEV, per germline (reference sequence). In nucleotides, the CDR3 is TGTGCCAGCAGTTTGAGACAGGGTATTGACGAGCAGTACTTC. Translation gives CASSLRQGIDEQYF.

This chain joins TRBV7-9 and TRBJ2-7; TRBD1 matches 8 bases. This CDR3 is built from 15 residues. V dropped 2 bases and J dropped 5; count of bases not matched to a gene: 8. Germline CDR1 SEHNR, CDR2 FQNEAQ (reference sequence). CDR3 sequence reads: CASSLPDRGPHEQYF. DNA for the CDR3: TGTGCCAGCAGCTTACCCGACAGGGGCCCCCACGAGCAGTACTTC. Full variable domain (outside the CDR3, taken from reference TRBV7-9 and TRBJ2-7): DTGVSQNPRHKITKRGQNVTFRCDPISEHNRLYWYRQTLGQGPEFLTYFQNEAQLEKSRLLSDRFSAERPKGSFSTLEIQRTEQGDSAMYLCASSLPDRGPHEQYFGPGTRLTVT.

This clone was found a few times. The V and J genes are TRBV7-2 and TRBJ1-1, with D unresolved. Trimming shortened V by 5 bases and J by 4 bases, and 8 bases separated the two germline ends. CDR1 is SGHTA and CDR2 is FQGNSA in the germline V gene. The length of the CDR3 is 12 residues. The CDR3 DNA follows: TGTGCCAGCAGCCTTCAGGTCACTGAAGCTTTCTTT. Amino acid sequence: CASSLQVTEAFF.

This rearrangement joins TRBV7-9 to TRBJ2-1, with a weak D call TRBD1 (5 bases). CDR1 SEHNR and CDR2 FQNEAQ come from the germline V gene (reference sequence). V was trimmed by 2 bases and J by 0 bases, leaving 11 bases between them. CDR3 length equals 16 residues. The CDR3 DNA reads TGTGCCAGCAGCTTACGGGCAGACAGCTCCTACAATGAGCAGTTCTTC. Its translation: CASSLRADSSYNEQFF.

This chain connects TRBV29-1 to TRBJ2-7; 9 bases match TRBD1. Germline V gene lookup returns CDR1 SQVTM and CDR2 ANQGSEA. V dropped 7 bases and J dropped 3; count of bases not matched to a gene: 4. The CDR3 contains 12 residues. The CDR3 loop is CSAATGGYEQYF. The CDR3, as DNA: TGCAGCGCGGCGACAGGGGGCTACGAGCAGTACTTC.

The chain joins TRBV4-1 to TRBJ2-1; 11 bases are shared with TRBD1. This CDR3 is 16 amino acids long. Germline CDR1 MGHRA, CDR2 YSYEKL. Trimming took 5 bases from V and 0 from J; bases not matched to a gene: 3. CDR3 region: CASSKDRGPSYNEQFF. CDR3 DNA sequence: TGCGCCAGCAGCAAGGACAGGGGGCCCTCCTACAATGAGCAGTTCTTC.